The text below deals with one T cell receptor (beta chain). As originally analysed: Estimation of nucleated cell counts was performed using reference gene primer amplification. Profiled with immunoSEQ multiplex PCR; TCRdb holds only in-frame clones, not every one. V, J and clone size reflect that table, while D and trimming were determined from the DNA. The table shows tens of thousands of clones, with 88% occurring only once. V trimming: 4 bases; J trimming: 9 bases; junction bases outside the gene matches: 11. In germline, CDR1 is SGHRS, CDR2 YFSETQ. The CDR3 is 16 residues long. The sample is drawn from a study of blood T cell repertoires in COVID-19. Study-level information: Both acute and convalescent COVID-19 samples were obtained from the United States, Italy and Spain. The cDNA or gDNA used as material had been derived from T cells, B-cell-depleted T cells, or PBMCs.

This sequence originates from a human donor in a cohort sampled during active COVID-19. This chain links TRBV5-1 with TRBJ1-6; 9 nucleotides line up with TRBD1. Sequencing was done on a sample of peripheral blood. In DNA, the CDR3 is TGCGCCAGCAGCCTAAGGACAGGGGAAATGAGTTCACCCCTCCACTTT. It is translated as CASSLRTGEMSSPLHF.